This record looks at one T cell receptor beta chain sequence and its context. This sample was included in a study of blood T cell repertoires in COVID-19. As for the study in general: Samples came from the United States, Italy and Spain, spanning acute and convalescent COVID-19. PBMCs, B-cell-depleted T cells, or T cells provided the cDNA or gDNA that made up the material.

CDR3 length equals 17 residues. CDR1 is KGHSH, CDR2 LQKENI, per germline. The V gene end was trimmed by 3 bases and the J gene end by 7 bases; junction bases not matched to a gene: 14. Original methodology: The authors estimated nucleated cell counts from reference gene primer amplification. Libraries were prepared by immunoSEQ multiplex PCR; TCRdb keeps only in-frame clonotypes and omits some of them. The DNA gave D and trimming, while V, J and clone size come from that table. The top ten hold 4% to 5.5% of the sample, which has roughly 230,000 clones, more than 65% seen once. This TCR was recovered from a man aged 50-60 years with active or convalescent COVID-19. J is TRBJ2-1 and V is TRBV18, with 8 bases identical to TRBD1. The sequenced sample consisted of peripheral blood. CDR3 region: CASSPSGRGRLSNEQFF. The CDR3 nucleotides are TGTGCCAGCTCACCTTCTGGCAGGGGGCGGTTGTCTAATGAGCAGTTCTTC.